A single TCR beta chain is shown here with its context. The germline gives CDR1 GTSNPN, CDR2 SVGIG (reference sequence). Deletions cut 3 bases from V and 4 bases from J, with 10 bases between. The CDR3 runs 13 residues. This sample is drawn from a study of cytomegalovirus exposure and HLA in healthy donors. 60 Vbeta and 13 Jbeta primers were used in PCR. The repertoire was sequenced with immunoSEQ multiplex PCR; TCRdb's copy has only in-frame clones and lacks some. The repertoire consists of around 67,000 clones, with about 80% occurring once and the leading ten covering about 8%. The sample was PBMCs. V is TRBV30 and J is TRBJ2-1; D gene ambiguous. The TCR comes from a man aged 18 to 35 in good health and CMV-seropositive. The DNA of the CDR3 is TGTGCCTGGAGAATAGCCAGATACAATGAGCAGTTCTTC. It yields the protein CAWRIARYNEQFF.